This T cell receptor (beta chain) appears in the sequencing data of a study of T cell changes during pregnancy in multiple sclerosis. Using immunoSEQ multiplex PCR, the repertoire was profiled, and TCRdb retains in-frame clones only, with some absent. The sample records roughly 38,000 clones, around 90% being singletons. The V end was cut by 6 bases, the J end by 9 bases, with 18 bases between. The germline gives CDR1 MDHEN, CDR2 SYDVKM. CDR3 length equals 15 residues. The V and J genes are TRBV28 and TRBJ1-6; TRBD1 might be the D (5 bases). The sample was CD4+ T cells from peripheral blood mononuclear cells, taken after pregnancy. The clonotype originates from a female donor in good health, enrolled as a control in a pregnancy study. CDR3 DNA sequence: TGTGCCAGCAGCTTGGCTCCAGGGATAGGTTCACCCCTCCACTTT. It specifies CASSLAPGIGSPLHF.